Listed below are T cell receptor beta chains from one sample, sequenced in a study of human T cells and chemical hapten exposure. Via MiXCR, TCRdb re-called the RACE reads, giving one row per CDR3 protein. The sample has some 180,000 distinct CDR3 sequences; 24% are singletons. Sequences were derived from whole blood, sampled in connection with sensitization to the hapten diphenylcyclopropenone (DPC). These receptors originate from a woman aged 35 to 49 with alopecia areata. Some clones in this sample may be carry-over from other donors' samples. Each CDR3 is given with its conserved first and last residue. The D gene is left open where the match is weak. The size entry is marked missing in some rows and otherwise reads once, few, many or a size class.

D gene,CDR3 length,clone size,J gene,V gene,CDR3 DNA,CDR3 protein
-,13,-,TRBJ2-3,TRBV19,TGTGCCAGTAGTATGCAGGGGACAGATACGCAGTATTTT,CASSMQGTDTQYF
-,14,-,TRBJ2-2,TRBV10-3,TGTGCCATCAGTGAGTCGAACGGGAGCGGGGAGCTGTTTTTT,CAISESNGSGELFF
TRBD1,14,-,TRBJ1-1,TRBV28,TGTGCCAGCAGCCCGGCCCGACAGGGGCGGTTGGCTTTCTTT,CASSPARQGRLAFF
TRBD2,15,few,TRBJ2-1,TRBV5-1,TGCGCCAGCAGCGTAACAGTTGGGACTAGTTATGAGCAGTTCTTC,CASSVTVGTSYEQFF
-,13,-,TRBJ2-3,TRBV2,TGTGCCAGCTTACCATACAGCACAGATACGCAGTATTTT,CASLPYSTDTQYF
TRBD2,17,few,TRBJ2-2,TRBV20-1,TGCAGTGCTAGAGATGGATACGGGACTATCAACACCGGGGAGCTGTTTTTT,CSARDGYGTINTGELFF
TRBD1,14,-,TRBJ2-7,TRBV6-5,TGTGCCACCCTCGGGGGACAGGGGATGGGGGAGCAGTACTTC,CATLGGQGMGEQYF
-,12,-,TRBJ2-7,TRBV29-1,TGCGCGGGGGCAGGGGACTCCTACGAGCAGTACTTC,CAGAGDSYEQYF
-,15,few,TRBJ1-5,TRBV28,TGTGCCAGCAGCCGTGGTCAGGCGAGCAATCAGCCCCAGCATTTT,CASSRGQASNQPQHF
-,15,few,TRBJ1-1,TRBV7-2,TGTGCCAGCAGCTTAAGAACGGGGGGCCTCCATGAAGCTTTCTTT,CASSLRTGGLHEAFF
TRBD1,16,many,TRBJ1-5,TRBV15,TGTGCCACCAGCAGAACCGGGACAGGGGGTGATCAGCCCCAGCATTTT,CATSRTGTGGDQPQHF
-,12,-,TRBJ2-5,TRBV7-9,TGTGCCAGCAGCCGATATAAAGAGACCCAGTACTTC,CASSRYKETQYF
-,12,many,TRBJ2-1,TRBV7-9,TGTGCCAGCAGCTTAGGCTACAATGAGCAGTTCTTC,CASSLGYNEQFF
-,12,-,TRBJ2-7,TRBV6-5,TGTGCCAGCAGTACCGAGTACGGCACCCGGTACTTC,CASSTEYGTRYF
TRBD1,12,few,TRBJ1-2,TRBV29-1,TGCAGCGTGGGGACAGGGAGGGGAGGCTACACCTTC,CSVGTGRGGYTF
-,13,-,TRBJ2-7,TRBV7-2,TGTGCCAGCAGCCCGTTGTTGGGGTACGAGCAGTACTTC,CASSPLLGYEQYF
-,14,-,TRBJ2-1,TRBV7-8,TGTGCCAGCAGCTTGAGGGAGGTCGGCAATGAGCAGTTCTTC,CASSLREVGNEQFF
TRBD2,15,few,TRBJ2-5,TRBV27,TGTGCCAGCTCCCACCAAGGCGGGGGCCAAGAGACCCAGTACTTC,CASSHQGGGQETQYF
-,14,-,TRBJ2-1,TRBV20-1,TGCAGTGCTAGCGATGATTATAGAGTCTATGAGCAGTTCTTC,CSASDDYRVYEQFF
-,14,few,TRBJ2-5,TRBV5-6,TGTGCCAGCAGCTTGTGGGCAGTACCGGAGACCCAGTACTTC,CASSLWAVPETQYF
TRBD1,14,few,TRBJ2-7,TRBV20-1,TGCAGTGCCCCCTCGGGACAGGGGGCTTACGAGCAGTACTTC,CSAPSGQGAYEQYF
-,12,few,TRBJ2-3,TRBV5-1,TGCGCCAGCGGGAGGGGGACAGATACGCAGTATTTT,CASGRGTDTQYF
TRBD1,15,-,TRBJ1-6,TRBV28,TGTGCCAGCAGTTCTAATGGACAGGGTGAGCCACCCCTCCACTTT,CASSSNGQGEPPLHF
-,11,-,TRBJ2-3,TRBV29-1,TGCAGCGTTTTGCAGTCAGATACGCAGTATTTT,CSVLQSDTQYF
-,13,many,TRBJ2-7,TRBV6-2/TRBV6-3,TGTGCCAGCAGTTACTCTGGTCCCTACGAGCAGTACTTC,CASSYSGPYEQYF
-,15,many,TRBJ1-3,TRBV4-1,TGCGCCAGCAGCCAAGACCGGGTCTCTGGAAACACCATATATTTT,CASSQDRVSGNTIYF
-,13,few,TRBJ1-2,TRBV28,TGTGCCAGCAGTTTTAATGGGCCCACAGGCTACACCTTC,CASSFNGPTGYTF
-,14,few,TRBJ1-6,TRBV2,TGTGCCAGCAGTGACAGGGGTTTAGGATCACCCCTCCACTTT,CASSDRGLGSPLHF
-,13,-,TRBJ2-7,TRBV28,TGTGCCAGCACCCCTACCACGGGGGCCGAGCAGTACTTC,CASTPTTGAEQYF
-,13,-,TRBJ2-7,TRBV28,TGTGCCAGCAGACCCGGACAGACCTACGAGCAGTACTTC,CASRPGQTYEQYF
-,15,few,TRBJ2-1,TRBV28,TGTGCCAGCAGCACCGGATCGGTCTCCTACAATGAGCAGTTCTTC,CASSTGSVSYNEQFF
-,15,few,TRBJ2-5,TRBV4-1,TGCGCCAGCAGCCAAGATCTAAGGAGTGAAGAGACCCAGTACTTC,CASSQDLRSEETQYF
-,11,few,TRBJ2-1,TRBV5-1,TGCGCCAGCAGCTTGCAGACCGAGCAGTTCTTC,CASSLQTEQFF
TRBD2,16,-,TRBJ2-7,TRBV7-2,TGTGCCAGCAGCTTAGCGCATTCTAGCGGGTCCTACGAGCAGTACTTC,CASSLAHSSGSYEQYF
-,16,few,TRBJ2-5,TRBV5-1,TGCGCCAGCAGCTTGGCCGTAACGTCCGAACAAGAGACCCAGTACTTC,CASSLAVTSEQETQYF
-,16,once,TRBJ2-7,TRBV5-1,TGCGCCAGCAGCTCATTGGCCGGGAGTATGCCCCACGAGCAGTACTTC,CASSSLAGSMPHEQYF
-,11,-,TRBJ1-2,TRBV12-3/TRBV12-4,TGTGCCAGCAGTTACTACGATGGCTACACCTTC,CASSYYDGYTF
-,15,few,TRBJ2-6,TRBV7-3,TGTGCCAGCAGCCTGGACAGCACTGGGGCCAACGTCCTGACTTTC,CASSLDSTGANVLTF
-,15,few,TRBJ2-3,TRBV20-1,TGCAGTGCTAGAGATAATACTAGGGGCACAGATACGCAGTATTTT,CSARDNTRGTDTQYF
-,12,-,TRBJ1-5,TRBV28,TGTGCCAGCAGTTTTAACCAGAAGCCCCAGCATTTT,CASSFNQKPQHF
-,11,-,TRBJ2-7,TRBV18,TGTGCCAGCTCGGTCGGAGGTGAGCAGTACTTC,CASSVGGEQYF
-,11,once,TRBJ1-4,TRBV28,TGTGCCAGCAGTTTTGCCAGGGGCCTGTTTTTT,CASSFARGLFF
-,16,-,TRBJ2-5,TRBV10-3,TGTGCCATCAGTGATGGCGGGCAGGGGCGTTCAGAGACCCAGTACTTC,CAISDGGQGRSETQYF
TRBD2,18,-,TRBJ2-3,TRBV20-1,TGCAGTGCTAGCCGGAGGATAAGCGGGAGTTCCTTGACAGATACGCAGTATTTT,CSASRRISGSSLTDTQYF
-,16,few,TRBJ2-3,TRBV5-1,TGCGCCAGCAGCTTGGGCGGGCGCGTCTCCACAGATACGCAGTATTTT,CASSLGGRVSTDTQYF
TRBD2,18,many,TRBJ2-6,TRBV6-2/TRBV6-3,TGTGCCAGCAGTTCCCGACTAGCGGGATTCTCTGGGGCCAACGTCCTGACTTTC,CASSSRLAGFSGANVLTF
-,15,-,TRBJ2-7,TRBV5-6,TGTGCCAGCAGCTTACCGCACCGGGCCCTCTACGAGCAGTACTTC,CASSLPHRALYEQYF
-,13,-,TRBJ2-7,TRBV2,TGTGCCAGCGCGGAAAGGAGCCCCTACGAGCAGTACTTC,CASAERSPYEQYF
TRBD2,15,few,TRBJ2-7,TRBV5-4,TGTGCCAGCAACCAACCGACTAGCGGCGACTACGAGCAGTACTTC,CASNQPTSGDYEQYF
TRBD2,14,-,TRBJ2-7,TRBV29-1,TGCAGCGTTGAAGGGGCTAGCGGCTCCTACGAGCAGTACTTC,CSVEGASGSYEQYF
-,16,-,TRBJ2-5,TRBV20-1,TGCAGTGCTAGAGGGTGGTCCTCGCGGTCTAAAGAGACCCAGTACTTC,CSARGWSSRSKETQYF
-,13,-,TRBJ2-5,TRBV5-5,TGTGCCAGCAGCTTGCCAGAGCAAGAGACCCAGTACTTC,CASSLPEQETQYF